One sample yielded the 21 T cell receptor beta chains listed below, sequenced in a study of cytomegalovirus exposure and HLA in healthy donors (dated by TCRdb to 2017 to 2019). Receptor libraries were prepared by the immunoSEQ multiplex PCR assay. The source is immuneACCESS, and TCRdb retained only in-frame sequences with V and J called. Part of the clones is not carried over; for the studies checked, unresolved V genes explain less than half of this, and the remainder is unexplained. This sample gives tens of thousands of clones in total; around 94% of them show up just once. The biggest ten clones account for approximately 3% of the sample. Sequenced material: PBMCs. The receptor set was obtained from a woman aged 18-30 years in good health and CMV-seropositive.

The CDR3 region has the DNA TGTGCCAGCAGCTTAGATTGGGCCTCAGGTGAGCAGTTCTTC. This encodes CASSLDWASGEQFF. The chain joins TRBV7-2 to TRBJ2-1; D unresolved. The CDR3 is 14 residues long. The germline CDR1 and CDR2 sequences are SGHTA and FQGNSA. The germline V and J ends were trimmed by 1 base and 9 bases, with 13 bases remaining between them.

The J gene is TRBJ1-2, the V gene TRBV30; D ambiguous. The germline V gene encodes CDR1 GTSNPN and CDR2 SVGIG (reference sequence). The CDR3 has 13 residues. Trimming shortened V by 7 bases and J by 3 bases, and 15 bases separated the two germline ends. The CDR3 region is CASGEVLYYGYTF. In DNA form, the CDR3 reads TGTGCCTCTGGGGAGGTTTTGTACTATGGCTACACCTTC.

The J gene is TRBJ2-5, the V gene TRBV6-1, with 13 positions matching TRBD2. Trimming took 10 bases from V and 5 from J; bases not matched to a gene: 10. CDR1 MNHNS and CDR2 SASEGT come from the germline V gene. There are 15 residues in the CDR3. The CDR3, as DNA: TGTGCCACCCAGGGACTAGCGGGATTTGGGGAGACCCAGTACTTC. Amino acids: CATQGLAGFGETQYF.

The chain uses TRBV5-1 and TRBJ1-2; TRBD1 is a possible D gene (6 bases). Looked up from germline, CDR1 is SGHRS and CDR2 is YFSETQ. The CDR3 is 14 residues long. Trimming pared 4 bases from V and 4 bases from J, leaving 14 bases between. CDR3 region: CASSPTTGSYGYTF. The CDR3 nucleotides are TGCGCCAGCAGCCCGACGACAGGATCCTATGGCTACACCTTC. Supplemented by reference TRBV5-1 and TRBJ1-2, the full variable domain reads KAGVTQTPRYLIKTRGQQVTLSCSPISGHRSVSWYQQTPGQGLQFLFEYFSETQRNKGNFPGRFSGRQFSNSRSEMNVSTLELGDSALYLCASSPTTGSYGYTFGSGTRLTVV.

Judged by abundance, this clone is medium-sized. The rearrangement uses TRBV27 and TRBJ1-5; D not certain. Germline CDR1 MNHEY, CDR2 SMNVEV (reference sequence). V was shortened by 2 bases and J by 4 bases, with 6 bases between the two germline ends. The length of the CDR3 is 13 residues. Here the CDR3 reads CASSLIGNQPQHF. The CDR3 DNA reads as TGTGCCAGCAGTTTAATCGGTAATCAGCCCCAGCATTTT.

The CDR3 DNA is TGTGCCAGCAGCTTATTGGTTCGGGGGGCGAAGGGCTACACCTTC. It codes for CASSLLVRGAKGYTF. The chain is built from TRBV7-9 and TRBJ1-2, with D maybe TRBD1 (6 bases). Trimming took 2 bases from V and 8 from J, leaving 18 bases between them. Per the germline V gene, CDR1 is SEHNR and CDR2 is FQNEAQ (reference sequence). The CDR3 runs 15 residues.

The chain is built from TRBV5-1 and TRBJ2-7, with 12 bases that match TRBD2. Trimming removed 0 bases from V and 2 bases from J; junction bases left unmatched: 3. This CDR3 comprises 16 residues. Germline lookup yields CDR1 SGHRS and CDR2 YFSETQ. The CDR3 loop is CASSLVASGGAYEQYF. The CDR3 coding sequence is TGCGCCAGCAGCTTGGTTGCTAGCGGGGGGGCCTACGAGCAGTACTTC.

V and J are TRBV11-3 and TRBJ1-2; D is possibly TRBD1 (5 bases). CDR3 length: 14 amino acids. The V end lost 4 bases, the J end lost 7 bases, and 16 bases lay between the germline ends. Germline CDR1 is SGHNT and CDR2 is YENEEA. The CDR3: CASSSIPDNSGYTF. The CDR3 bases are TGTGCCAGCAGCTCGATACCGGACAACAGTGGCTACACCTTC.

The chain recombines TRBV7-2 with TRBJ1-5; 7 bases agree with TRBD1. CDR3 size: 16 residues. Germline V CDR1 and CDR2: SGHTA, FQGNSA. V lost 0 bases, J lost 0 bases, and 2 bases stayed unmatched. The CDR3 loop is CASSLAGQVSNQPQHF. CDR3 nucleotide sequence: TGTGCCAGCAGCTTAGCAGGACAGGTTAGCAATCAGCCCCAGCATTTT.

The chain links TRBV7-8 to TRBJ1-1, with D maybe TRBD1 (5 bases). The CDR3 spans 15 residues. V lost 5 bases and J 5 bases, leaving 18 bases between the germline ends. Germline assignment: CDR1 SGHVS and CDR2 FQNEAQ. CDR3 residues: CASSPNPTGVTEAFF. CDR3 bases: TGTGCCAGCAGCCCTAACCCGACGGGGGTAACTGAAGCTTTCTTT.

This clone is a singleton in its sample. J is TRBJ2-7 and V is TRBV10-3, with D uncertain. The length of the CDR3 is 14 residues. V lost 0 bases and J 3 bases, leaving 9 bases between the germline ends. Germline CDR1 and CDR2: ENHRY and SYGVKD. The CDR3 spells CAISESGSRYEQYF. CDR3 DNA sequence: TGTGCCATCAGTGAGTCGGGTAGCCGCTACGAGCAGTACTTC.

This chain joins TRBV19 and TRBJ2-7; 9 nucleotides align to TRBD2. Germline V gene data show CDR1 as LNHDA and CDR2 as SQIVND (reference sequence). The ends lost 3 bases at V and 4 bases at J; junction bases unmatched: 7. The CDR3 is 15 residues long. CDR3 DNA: TGTGCCAGTAGTATGGGCCTAGCGGGATTATACGAGCAGTACTTC. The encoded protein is CASSMGLAGLYEQYF.

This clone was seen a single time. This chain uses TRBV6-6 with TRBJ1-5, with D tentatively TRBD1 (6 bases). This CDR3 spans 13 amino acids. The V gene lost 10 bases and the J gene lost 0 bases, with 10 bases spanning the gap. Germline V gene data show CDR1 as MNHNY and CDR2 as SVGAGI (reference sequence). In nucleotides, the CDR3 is TGTGCCACTTCGGACAGTAGCAATCAGCCCCAGCATTTT. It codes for CATSDSSNQPQHF.

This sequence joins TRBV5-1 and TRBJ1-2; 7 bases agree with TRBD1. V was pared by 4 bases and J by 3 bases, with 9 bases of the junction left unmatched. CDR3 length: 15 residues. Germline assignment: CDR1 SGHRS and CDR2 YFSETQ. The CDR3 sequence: CASSDRQGGYYGYTF. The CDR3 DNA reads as TGCGCCAGCAGCGATCGACAGGGAGGCTACTATGGCTACACCTTC.

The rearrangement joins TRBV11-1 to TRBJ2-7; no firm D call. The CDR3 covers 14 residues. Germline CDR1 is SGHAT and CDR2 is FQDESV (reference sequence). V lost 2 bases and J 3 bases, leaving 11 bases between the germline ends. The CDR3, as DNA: TGTGCCAGCAGCTTACCAGGTACGAGCTACGAGCAGTACTTC. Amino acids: CASSLPGTSYEQYF.

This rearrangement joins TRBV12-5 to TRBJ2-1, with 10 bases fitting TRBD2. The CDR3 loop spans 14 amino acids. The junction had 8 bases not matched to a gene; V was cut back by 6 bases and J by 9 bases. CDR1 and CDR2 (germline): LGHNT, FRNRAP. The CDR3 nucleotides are TGTGCTAGTGGACGACCGGGACTAGCGATTGAGCAGTTCTTC. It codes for CASGRPGLAIEQFF.

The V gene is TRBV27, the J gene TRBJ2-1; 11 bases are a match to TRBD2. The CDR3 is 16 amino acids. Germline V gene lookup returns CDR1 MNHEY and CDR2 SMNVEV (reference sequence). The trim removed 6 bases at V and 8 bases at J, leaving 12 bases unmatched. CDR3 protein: CASRTYSGRASDEQFF. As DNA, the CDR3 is TGTGCCAGCAGGACATATAGCGGGAGGGCGTCAGATGAGCAGTTCTTC.

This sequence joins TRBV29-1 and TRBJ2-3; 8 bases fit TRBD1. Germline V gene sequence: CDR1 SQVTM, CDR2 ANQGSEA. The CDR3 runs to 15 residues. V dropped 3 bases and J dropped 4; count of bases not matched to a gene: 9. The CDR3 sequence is CSVEGRGRTSDTQYF. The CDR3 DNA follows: TGCAGCGTTGAGGGCAGGGGGCGCACTTCAGATACGCAGTATTTT.

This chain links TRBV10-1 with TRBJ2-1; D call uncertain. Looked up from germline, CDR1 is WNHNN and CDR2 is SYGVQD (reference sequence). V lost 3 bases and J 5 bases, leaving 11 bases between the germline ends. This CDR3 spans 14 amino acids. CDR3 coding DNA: TGCGCCAGCAGTGATACACAGAGTAACAATGAGCAGTTCTTC. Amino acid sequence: CASSDTQSNNEQFF.

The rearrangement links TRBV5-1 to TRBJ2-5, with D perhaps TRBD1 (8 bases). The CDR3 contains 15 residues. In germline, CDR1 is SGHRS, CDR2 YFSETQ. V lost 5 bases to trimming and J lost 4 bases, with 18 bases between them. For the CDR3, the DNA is TGCGCCAGCAGGCGGGGGACAGGAGGCACAGAGACCCAGTACTTC. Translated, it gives CASRRGTGGTETQYF.

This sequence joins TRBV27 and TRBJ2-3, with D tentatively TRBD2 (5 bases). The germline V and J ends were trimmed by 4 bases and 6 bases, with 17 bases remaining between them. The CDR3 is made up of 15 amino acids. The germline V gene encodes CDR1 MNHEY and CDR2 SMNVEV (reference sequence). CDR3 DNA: TGTGCCAGCAGTTGGGGAGAAAGGGTTGCGGATACGCAGTATTTT. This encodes CASSWGERVADTQYF.